Below, 14 T cell receptor beta chains from the same sample are listed, as sequenced in a study of CD8+ T cells in alopecia areata. Treatment specified: oral pan-JAK inhibitor, 5-10 mg twice daily. RNA was isolated and reverse transcribed to cDNA, the sequencing template. TCRdb's copy holds only in-frame clones and misses some; the assay was immunoSEQ multiplex PCR. The sample lists some 180,000 clones, about 51% occurring once. The sample consisted of CD8+ T cells sorted from blood, taken around week 54, from a patient treated with tofacitinib. The origin of the receptors is a human donor with alopecia areata.

This rearrangement joins TRBV9 to TRBJ2-3; D remains unclear. The CDR3 loop spans 16 amino acids. Trimming removed 3 bases from V and 1 base from J, with 15 bases in between. The germline gives CDR1 SGDLS, CDR2 YYNGEE. The chain's CDR3 is CASSARAPSGTDTQYF. Written as DNA, the CDR3 is TGTGCCAGCAGCGCCCGGGCTCCCAGCGGCACAGATACGCAGTATTTT.

This sequence joins TRBV9 and TRBJ2-5, with TRBD1 identical over 8 bases. J was trimmed by 3 bases and V by 3 bases; bases with no gene match: 4. The CDR3 is made up of 14 amino acids. CDR1 and CDR2 (germline): SGDLS, YYNGEE. The CDR3 DNA reads as TGTGCCAGCAGCGATGAGGACAGGGAAGAGACCCAGTACTTC. Its protein product is CASSDEDREETQYF.

The chain joins TRBV5-6 to TRBJ2-1, with 8 bases fitting TRBD2. The CDR3 runs 16 residues. With V trimmed by 2 bases and J by 12 bases, 16 bases remained unmatched. Per the germline V gene, CDR1 is SGHDT and CDR2 is YYEEEE. In DNA, the CDR3 is TGTGCCAGCAGCTTTTTAAGCGGGGGAACCATTGCGGGGCAGTTCTTC. This gives the protein CASSFLSGGTIAGQFF.

V and J are TRBV5-1 and TRBJ2-7; TRBD2 is a possible D gene (5 bases). V gave up 4 bases and J gave up 0 bases, with 11 bases separating them. The CDR3 consists of 14 residues. The germline CDR1 and CDR2 sequences are SGHRS and YFSETQ. The CDR3 nucleotides read TGCGCCAGCAGCCCCTTTGAGGGCTCCTACGAGCAGTACTTC. Protein: CASSPFEGSYEQYF.

The chain carries TRBV7-9 and TRBJ2-1; 9 bases match TRBD1. Per the germline V gene, CDR1 is SEHNR and CDR2 is FQNEAQ (reference sequence). This CDR3 region has 15 residues. After removal of 5 bases from V and 5 bases from J, the junction contained 7 bases not matched to a gene. This CDR3 is CASSNPGQGDNEQFF. CDR3 sequence (DNA): TGTGCCAGCAGCAACCCGGGACAGGGAGACAATGAGCAGTTCTTC.

This rearrangement joins TRBV14 to TRBJ1-2; D might be TRBD1 (5 bases). Trimming left V 3 bases short and J 4 bases short, with 9 bases between. The CDR3 length is 13 residues. Germline-derived CDR1 and CDR2 are SGHDN and FVKESK. The CDR3 region is CASSQGGAYGYTF. The CDR3 nucleotides are TGTGCCAGCAGCCAGGGGGGAGCCTATGGCTACACCTTC.

The chain carries TRBV18 and TRBJ1-4; weak D call: TRBD1 (6 bases). Trimming took off 4 bases at V and 8 bases at J, with 11 bases between the two ends. This CDR3 is 13 amino acids long. Germline V lookup: CDR1 KGHSH, CDR2 LQKENI. In nucleotides, the CDR3 is TGTGCCAGCTCACAGGGGGAACGGGAAAAACTGTTTTTT. Its translation: CASSQGEREKLFF.

This clone was detected only a few times. V and J are TRBV7-2 and TRBJ2-7; TRBD1 is a possible D gene (5 bases). This CDR3 is built from 13 residues. V was cut by 2 bases and J by 6 bases, with 11 bases left in between. CDR1 and CDR2 (germline): SGHTA, FQGNSA. This chain's CDR3 is CASSLLTVSEQYF. As DNA, the CDR3 is TGTGCCAGCAGCTTATTGACAGTTAGCGAGCAGTACTTC.

The J gene is TRBJ1-1, the V gene TRBV2, with 7 bases fitting TRBD1. Per germline, CDR1 SNHLY and CDR2 FYNNEI. Germline trimming cut 10 bases from V and 4 bases from J; bases unmatched to any gene: 6. The CDR3 loop spans 12 amino acids. In nucleotides, the CDR3 is TGTGCCAACAGGGGAGGGGGCACTGAAGCTTTCTTT. This translates into CANRGGGTEAFF.

This clone was recorded once. The chain employs TRBV27 and TRBJ1-5; D is ambiguous. The germline V gene encodes CDR1 MNHEY and CDR2 SMNVEV (reference sequence). There are 13 residues in the CDR3. V lost 2 bases and J lost 5, with 7 bases in between. The CDR3 region is CASSLGADQPQHF. Written as DNA, the CDR3 is TGTGCCAGCAGTTTAGGAGCTGATCAGCCCCAGCATTTT.

This clone was seen more than once but under ten times. The chain employs TRBV15 and TRBJ2-1; 8 bases line up with TRBD2. The CDR3 spans 13 residues. Germline values: CDR1 LNHNV, CDR2 YYDKDF (reference sequence). The trim removed 5 bases at V and 8 bases at J, leaving 5 bases unmatched. DNA of the CDR3: TGTGCCACCAGCTTGGGAGCGGGGGATGAGCAGTTCTTC. It specifies CATSLGAGDEQFF. Combining the CDR3 with reference TRBV15 and TRBJ2-1 gives the whole variable domain DAMVIQNPRYQVTQFGKPVTLSCSQTLNHNVMYWYQQKSSQAPKLLFHYYDKDFNNEADTPDNFQSRRPNTSFCFLDIRSPGLGDTAMYLCATSLGAGDEQFFGPGTRLTVL.

V gene TRBV5-1 combines with J gene TRBJ2-7; D gene uncertain. Between the trimmed V and J ends, which lost 3 bases and 1 base, there was a span of 14 bases. Germline-derived CDR1 and CDR2 are SGHRS and YFSETQ. CDR3 length: 15 amino acids. The CDR3 coding sequence is TGCGCCAGCAGCTGGACCTCTACAGATTCCTACGAGCAGTACTTC. Translation: CASSWTSTDSYEQYF.

The rearrangement joins TRBV6-5 to TRBJ2-5, with D tentatively TRBD1 (6 bases). Germline V gene data show CDR1 as MNHEY and CDR2 as SVGAGI. Trimming pared 3 bases from V and 5 bases from J, leaving 13 bases between. CDR3 length: 14 amino acids. The CDR3 here is CASSYSTGRETQYF. CDR3 coding DNA: TGTGCCAGCAGTTATTCGACAGGCCGGGAGACCCAGTACTTC.

There are a few counts of this clone. The chain joins TRBV7-8 to TRBJ2-1, with a possible D match to TRBD1 (5 bases). The length of the CDR3 is 15 residues. CDR1 SGHVS and CDR2 FQNEAQ come from the germline V gene. The ends were cut back, 1 base at V and 8 bases at J, with 15 bases in the middle. Written as DNA, the CDR3 is TGTGCCAGCAGCTTAGAAAGGGTCAGGGAAGATGAGCAGTTCTTC. Protein product: CASSLERVREDEQFF.